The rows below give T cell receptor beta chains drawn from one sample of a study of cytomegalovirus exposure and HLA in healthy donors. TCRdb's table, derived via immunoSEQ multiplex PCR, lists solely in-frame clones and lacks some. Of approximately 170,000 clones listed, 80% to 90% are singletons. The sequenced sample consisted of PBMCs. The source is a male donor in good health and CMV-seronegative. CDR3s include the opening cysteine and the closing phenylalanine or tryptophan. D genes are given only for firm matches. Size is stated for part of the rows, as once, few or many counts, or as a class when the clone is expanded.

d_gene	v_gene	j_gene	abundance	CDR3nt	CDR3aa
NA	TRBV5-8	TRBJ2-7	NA	TGTGCCAGCAGCCGGGCGAGTTGGACAGCCTTCTCCTACGAGCAGTACTTC	CASSRASWTAFSYEQYF
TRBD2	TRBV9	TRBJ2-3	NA	TGTGCCAGCAGCGCAGGGACTAGCGGCACAGATACGCAGTATTTT	CASSAGTSGTDTQYF
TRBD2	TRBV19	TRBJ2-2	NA	TGTGCCAGTAGTCCCAGCGGGAGAAGTACCGGGGAGCTGTTTTTT	CASSPSGRSTGELFF
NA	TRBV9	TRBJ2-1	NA	TGTGCCAGCAGCGTAGTCGGGGATTCCTACAATGAGCAGTTCTTC	CASSVVGDSYNEQFF
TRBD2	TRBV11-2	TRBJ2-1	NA	TGTGCCAGCAGCTTAGATCGATGGCTAGCGGCTGACAATGAGCAGTTCTTC	CASSLDRWLAADNEQFF
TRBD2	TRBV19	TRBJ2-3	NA	TGTGCCAGTAGTATAAGTGGGAGGGGTGGCACAGATACGCAGTATTTT	CASSISGRGGTDTQYF
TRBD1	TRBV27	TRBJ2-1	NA	TGTGCCAGCAGCCCGAGTAGGGACAGGGGCCATGAGCAGTTCTTC	CASSPSRDRGHEQFF
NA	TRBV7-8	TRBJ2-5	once	TGTGCCAGCAGCTTTAGGACTAATCGACAAGAGACCCAGTACTTC	CASSFRTNRQETQYF
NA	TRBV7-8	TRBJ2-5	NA	TGTGCCAGCAGCTCTCCTTCCAGGGGAGAGGAGACCCAGTACTTC	CASSSPSRGEETQYF
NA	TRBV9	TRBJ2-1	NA	TGTGCCAGCAGCGTAGGGAGGGGACGTCGCAATGAGCAGTTCTTC	CASSVGRGRRNEQFF
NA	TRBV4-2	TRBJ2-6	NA	TGTGCCAGCAGCCAAGATCGCGCGGTTGGCGGGGCCAACGTCCTGACTTTC	CASSQDRAVGGANVLTF
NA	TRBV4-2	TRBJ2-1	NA	TGTGCCAGCAGCCAAGCAGGAACAGGGAGATACAATGAGCAGTTCTTC	CASSQAGTGRYNEQFF
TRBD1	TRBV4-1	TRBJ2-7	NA	TGCGCCAGCAGCCAAGAACAGGACAGGGGGAGGTACGAGCAGTACTTC	CASSQEQDRGRYEQYF
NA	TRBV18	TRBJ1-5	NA	TGTGCCAGCTCACCGACAGCGAATCAGCCCCAGCATTTT	CASSPTANQPQHF
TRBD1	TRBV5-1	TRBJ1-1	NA	TGCGCCAGCAGCGCTTTTGGACAGGGGGAGACTGAAGCTTTCTTT	CASSAFGQGETEAFF
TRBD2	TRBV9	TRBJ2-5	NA	TGTGCCAGCAGCGCACTAGCGGGAGGGCAAGAGACCCAGTACTTC	CASSALAGGQETQYF
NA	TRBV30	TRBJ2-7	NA	TGTGCCTGGAGTGGGTCAGGCCAAGGCGAGCAGTACTTC	CAWSGSGQGEQYF
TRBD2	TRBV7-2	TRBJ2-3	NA	TGTGCCAGCTCACGTGGAAAGCGGGAGGGCCCAGATACGCAGTATTTT	CASSRGKREGPDTQYF
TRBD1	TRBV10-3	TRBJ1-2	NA	TGTGCCATCAGTGAGTCGGGGGGACAGCCCTATGGCTACACCTTC	CAISESGGQPYGYTF
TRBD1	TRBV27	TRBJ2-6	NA	TGTGCCAGCAGTTTATCGTTCAGGGGGTCCGGGGCCAACGTCCTGACTTTC	CASSLSFRGSGANVLTF
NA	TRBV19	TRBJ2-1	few	TGTGCCAGTAGGGAGGGGCCGGCCAGAAATGAGCAGTTCTTC	CASREGPARNEQFF
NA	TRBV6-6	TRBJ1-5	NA	TGTGCCAGCACCCTAGGGGGATCCTCAAGTCAGCCCCAGCATTTT	CASTLGGSSSQPQHF
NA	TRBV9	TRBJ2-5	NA	TGTGCCAGCAGCGCTGGGGGCCTACAAGAGACCCAGTACTTC	CASSAGGLQETQYF
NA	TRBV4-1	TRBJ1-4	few	TGCGCCAGCAGCCAGGGGCAGGGAGGAGAAAAACTGTTTTTT	CASSQGQGGEKLFF
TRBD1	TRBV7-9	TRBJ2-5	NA	TGTGCCAGCAGCAAAGGGACAGGGGGCTCAGAGGAGACCCAGTACTTC	CASSKGTGGSEETQYF
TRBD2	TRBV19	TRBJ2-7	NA	TGTGCCAGTAGTAGGACCGGGACTAGTGTCGAGCAGTACTTC	CASSRTGTSVEQYF
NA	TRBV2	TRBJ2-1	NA	TGTGCCAGCAGTGGGACAAGCAATGAGCAGTTCTTC	CASSGTSNEQFF
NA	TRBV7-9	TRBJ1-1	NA	TGTGCCAGCAGCACTCGAGGGACTGAAGCTTTCTTT	CASSTRGTEAFF
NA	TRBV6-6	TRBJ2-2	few	TGTGCCAGCAGTTACTGGCTAGCCCTGAACACCGGGGAGCTGTTTTTT	CASSYWLALNTGELFF
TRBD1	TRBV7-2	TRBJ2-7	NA	TGTGCCAGCAGCTCCGCCGGGACAGGGGGCTACGAGCAGTACTTC	CASSSAGTGGYEQYF
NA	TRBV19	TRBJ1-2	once	TGTGCCAGTAGTATTCTCACGGCGGGGGACTATGGCTACACCTTC	CASSILTAGDYGYTF
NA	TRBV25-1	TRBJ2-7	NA	TGTGCCAGCAGTGAGGGAGGCTACGAGCAGTACTTC	CASSEGGYEQYF
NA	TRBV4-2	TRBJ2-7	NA	TGTGCCAGCAGCCAGCTTACAGGGTCAACCGACTACGAGCAGTACTTC	CASSQLTGSTDYEQYF
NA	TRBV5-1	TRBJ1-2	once	TGCGCCAGCAGCGGACAGATGAACTATGGCTACACCTTC	CASSGQMNYGYTF
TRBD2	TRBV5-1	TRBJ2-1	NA	TGCGCCAGCAGCTTGACGACTAGCGGGAGACCAAGCTCCTACAATGAGCAGTTCTTC	CASSLTTSGRPSSYNEQFF
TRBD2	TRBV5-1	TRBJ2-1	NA	TGCGCCAGCAGCTCTAGCGGGAGCTCCTACAATGAGCAGTTCTTC	CASSSSGSSYNEQFF
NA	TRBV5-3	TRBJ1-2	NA	TGTGCCAGAAGCTCACATTGGGAGGTTCATGGCTACACCTTC	CARSSHWEVHGYTF
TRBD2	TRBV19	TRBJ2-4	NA	TGTGCCAGTAGTATAGATGTGGCGGGAGGGCCTTCAAACATTCAGTACTTC	CASSIDVAGGPSNIQYF
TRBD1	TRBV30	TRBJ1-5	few	TGTGCCTGGAGTCAGACAGGGGGTCAGCCCCAGCATTTT	CAWSQTGGQPQHF
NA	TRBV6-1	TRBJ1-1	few	TGTGCCAGCAGTGAATTGGCTTTGAACACTGAAGCTTTCTTT	CASSELALNTEAFF
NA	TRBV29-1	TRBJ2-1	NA	TGCAGCGTTGGCAGGGGGGCCCCTTACAATGAGCAGTTCTTC	CSVGRGAPYNEQFF
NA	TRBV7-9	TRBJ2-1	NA	TGTGCCAGCAGTAAAACAGGGTATGAGCAGTTCTTC	CASSKTGYEQFF
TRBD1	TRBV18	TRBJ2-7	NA	TGTGCCAGCTCAAGGGACAGCCCGTACGAGCAGTACTTC	CASSRDSPYEQYF
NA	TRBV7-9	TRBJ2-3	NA	TGTGCCAGCAGCTTTGTACTAAGGCTAGGAGATACGCAGTATTTT	CASSFVLRLGDTQYF
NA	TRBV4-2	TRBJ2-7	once	TGTGCCACAAGACAGCCAACCTACGAGCAGTACTTC	CATRQPTYEQYF
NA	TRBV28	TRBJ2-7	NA	TGTGCCAGCAGTGACAAGACCTACGAGCAGTACTTC	CASSDKTYEQYF
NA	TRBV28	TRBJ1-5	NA	TGTGCCAGCAGTTTAGAGCGCCACTATAGCAATCAGCCCCAGCATTTT	CASSLERHYSNQPQHF
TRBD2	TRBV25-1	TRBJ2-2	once	TGTGCCAGCAGTGGACTAGCGGGAGAGCAGAACACCGGGGAGCTGTTTTTT	CASSGLAGEQNTGELFF
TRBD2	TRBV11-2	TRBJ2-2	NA	TGTGCCAGCAGCTTGGGGAGGGCGGGGGAGCTGTTTTTT	CASSLGRAGELFF
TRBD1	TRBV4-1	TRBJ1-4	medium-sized	TGCGCCAGCAGCCAAGAGGACGGAGGGACAGGGTCTGAAAAACTGTTTTTT	CASSQEDGGTGSEKLFF